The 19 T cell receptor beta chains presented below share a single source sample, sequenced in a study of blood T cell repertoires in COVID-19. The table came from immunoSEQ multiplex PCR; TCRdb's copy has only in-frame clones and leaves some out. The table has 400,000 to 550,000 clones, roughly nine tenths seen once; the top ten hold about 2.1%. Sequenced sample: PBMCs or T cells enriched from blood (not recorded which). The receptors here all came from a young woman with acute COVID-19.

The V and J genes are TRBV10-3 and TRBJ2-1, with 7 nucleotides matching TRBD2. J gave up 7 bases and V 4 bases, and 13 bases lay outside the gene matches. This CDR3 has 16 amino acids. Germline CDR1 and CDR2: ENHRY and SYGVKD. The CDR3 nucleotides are TGTGCCATCAGTGGAATGGAGGGAGGGCCATGGAATGAGCAGTTCTTC. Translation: CAISGMEGGPWNEQFF.

CDR3 nucleotides: TGTGCCAGCAGTACTAGCGACTCCTACGAGCAGTACTTC. This gives the protein CASSTSDSYEQYF. The chain carries TRBV14 and TRBJ2-7; 7 nucleotides line up with TRBD2. CDR1 and CDR2 (germline): SGHDN, FVKESK. The CDR3 length is 13 residues. The junction had 2 bases not matched to a gene; V was cut back by 6 bases and J by 0 bases.

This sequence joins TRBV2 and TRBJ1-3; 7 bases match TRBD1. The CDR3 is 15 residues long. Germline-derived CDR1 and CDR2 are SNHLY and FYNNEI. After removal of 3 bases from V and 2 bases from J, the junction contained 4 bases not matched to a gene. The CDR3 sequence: CASSDGRGAGNTIYF. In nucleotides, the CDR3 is TGTGCCAGCAGTGACGGCAGGGGGGCTGGAAACACCATATATTTT.

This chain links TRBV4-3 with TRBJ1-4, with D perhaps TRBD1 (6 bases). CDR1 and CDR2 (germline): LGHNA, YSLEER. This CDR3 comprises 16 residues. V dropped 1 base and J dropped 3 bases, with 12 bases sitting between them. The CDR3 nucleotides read TGCGCCAGCAGCCAAGGAGACAGGCGATCTAATGAAAAACTGTTTTTT. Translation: CASSQGDRRSNEKLFF.

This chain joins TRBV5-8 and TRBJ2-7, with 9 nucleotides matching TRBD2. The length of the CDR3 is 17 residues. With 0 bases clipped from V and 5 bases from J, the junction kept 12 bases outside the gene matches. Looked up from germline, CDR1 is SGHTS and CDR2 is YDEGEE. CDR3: CASSLESLSGRIDEQYF. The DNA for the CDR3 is TGTGCCAGCAGCTTGGAAAGCCTCAGCGGGAGGATTGACGAGCAGTACTTC.

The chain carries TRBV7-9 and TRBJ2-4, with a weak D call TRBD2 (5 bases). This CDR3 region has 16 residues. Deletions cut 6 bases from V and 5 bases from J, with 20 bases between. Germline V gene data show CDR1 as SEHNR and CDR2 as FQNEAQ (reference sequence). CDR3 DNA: TGTGCCAGCAGGCGCTCCGTAGGGAGTGGGGAAAACATTCAGTACTTC. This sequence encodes CASRRSVGSGENIQYF.

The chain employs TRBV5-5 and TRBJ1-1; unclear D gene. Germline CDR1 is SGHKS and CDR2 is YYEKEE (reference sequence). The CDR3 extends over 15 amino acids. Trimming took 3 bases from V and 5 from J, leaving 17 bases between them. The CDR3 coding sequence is TGTGCCAGCAGCTGGGCGGGCGGCTCGGGGACTGAAGCTTTCTTT. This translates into CASSWAGGSGTEAFF.

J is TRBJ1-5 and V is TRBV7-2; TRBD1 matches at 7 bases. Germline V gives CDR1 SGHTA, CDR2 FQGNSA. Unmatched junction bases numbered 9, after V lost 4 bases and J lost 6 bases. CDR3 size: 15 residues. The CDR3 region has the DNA TGTGCCAGCAGCTCGGGACAGAGGCAATCTCAGCCCCAGCATTTT. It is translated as CASSSGQRQSQPQHF. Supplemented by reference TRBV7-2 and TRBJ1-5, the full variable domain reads GAGVSQSPSNKVTEKGKDVELRCDPISGHTALYWYRQSLGQGLEFLIYFQGNSAPDKSGLPSDRFSAERTGGSVSTLTIQRTQQEDSAVYLCASSSGQRQSQPQHFGDGTRLSIL.

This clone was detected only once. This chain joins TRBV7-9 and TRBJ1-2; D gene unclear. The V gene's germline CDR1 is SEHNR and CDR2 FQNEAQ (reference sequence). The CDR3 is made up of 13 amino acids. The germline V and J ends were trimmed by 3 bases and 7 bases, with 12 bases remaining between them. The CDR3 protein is CASSFSGEVGYTF. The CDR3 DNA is TGTGCCAGCAGCTTTTCTGGGGAGGTTGGCTACACCTTC. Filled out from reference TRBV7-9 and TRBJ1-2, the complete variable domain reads DTGVSQNPRHKITKRGQNVTFRCDPISEHNRLYWYRQTLGQGPEFLTYFQNEAQLEKSRLLSDRFSAERPKGSFSTLEIQRTEQGDSAMYLCASSFSGEVGYTFGSGTRLTVV.

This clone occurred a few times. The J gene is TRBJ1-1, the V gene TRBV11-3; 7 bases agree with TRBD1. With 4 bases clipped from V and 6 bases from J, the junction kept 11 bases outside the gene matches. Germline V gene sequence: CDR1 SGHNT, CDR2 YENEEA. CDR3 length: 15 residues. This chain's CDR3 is CASSSKTQGVAEAFF. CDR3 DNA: TGTGCCAGCAGCTCCAAAACTCAGGGGGTGGCTGAAGCTTTCTTT.

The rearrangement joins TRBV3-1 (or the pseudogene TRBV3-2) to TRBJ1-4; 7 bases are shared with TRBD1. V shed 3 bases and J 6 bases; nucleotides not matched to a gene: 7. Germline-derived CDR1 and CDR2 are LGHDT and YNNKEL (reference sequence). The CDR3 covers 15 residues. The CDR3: CASSQTGTADEKLFF. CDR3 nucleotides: TGTGCCAGCAGCCAGACGGGGACAGCTGATGAAAAACTGTTTTTT.

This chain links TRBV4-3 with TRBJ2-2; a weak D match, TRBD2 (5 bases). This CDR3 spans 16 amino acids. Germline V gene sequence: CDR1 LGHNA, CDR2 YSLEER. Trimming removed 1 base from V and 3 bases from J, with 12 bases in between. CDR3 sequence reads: CASSQVRGTDTGELFF. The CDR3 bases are TGCGCCAGCAGCCAAGTCCGGGGAACTGACACCGGGGAGCTGTTTTTT.

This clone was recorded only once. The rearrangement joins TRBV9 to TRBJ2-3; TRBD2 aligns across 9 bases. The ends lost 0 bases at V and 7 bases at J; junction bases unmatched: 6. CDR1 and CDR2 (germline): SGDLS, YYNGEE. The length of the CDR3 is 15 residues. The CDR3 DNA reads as TGTGCCAGCAGCGTAGCGAGCGGGGGGCCTTATACGCAGTATTTT. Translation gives CASSVASGGPYTQYF.

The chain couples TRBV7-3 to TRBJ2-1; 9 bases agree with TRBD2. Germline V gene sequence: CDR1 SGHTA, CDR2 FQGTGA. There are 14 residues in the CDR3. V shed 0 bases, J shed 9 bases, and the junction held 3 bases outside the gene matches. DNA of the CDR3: TGTGCCAGCAGCTTAACTAGCGGGGGTGGTGAGCAGTTCTTC. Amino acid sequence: CASSLTSGGGEQFF. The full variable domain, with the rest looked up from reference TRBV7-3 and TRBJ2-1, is GAGVSQTPSNKVTEKGKYVELRCDPISGHTALYWYRQSLGQGPEFLIYFQGTGAADDSGLPNDRFFAVRPEGSVSTLKIQRTERGDSAVYLCASSLTSGGGEQFFGPGTRLTVL.

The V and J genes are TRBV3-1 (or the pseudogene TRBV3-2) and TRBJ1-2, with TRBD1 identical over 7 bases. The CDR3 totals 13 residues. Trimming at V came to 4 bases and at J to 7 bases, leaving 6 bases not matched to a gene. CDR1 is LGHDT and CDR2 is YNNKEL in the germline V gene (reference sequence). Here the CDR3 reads CASSPGQYSGYTF. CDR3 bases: TGTGCCAGCAGCCCGGGACAGTATTCTGGCTACACCTTC.

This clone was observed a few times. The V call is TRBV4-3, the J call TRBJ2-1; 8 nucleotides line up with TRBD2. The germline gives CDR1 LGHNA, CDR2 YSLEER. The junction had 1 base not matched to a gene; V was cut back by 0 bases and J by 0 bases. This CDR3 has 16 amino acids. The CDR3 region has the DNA TGCGCCAGCAGCCAAGAAAGCGGGAGCTCCTACAATGAGCAGTTCTTC. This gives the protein CASSQESGSSYNEQFF.

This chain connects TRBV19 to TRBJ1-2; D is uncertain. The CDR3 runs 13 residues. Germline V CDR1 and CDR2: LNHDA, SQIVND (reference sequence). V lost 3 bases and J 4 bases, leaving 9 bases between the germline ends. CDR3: CASSIESSYGYTF. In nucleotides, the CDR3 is TGTGCCAGTAGTATCGAGAGCTCCTATGGCTACACCTTC.

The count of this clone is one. The CDR3 here is CASSIAGPYEQYF. In DNA, the CDR3 is TGTGCCAGTAGTATCGCGGGGCCCTACGAGCAGTACTTC. The genes are TRBV19 and TRBJ2-7; weak D call: TRBD2 (6 bases). Trimming took off 3 bases at V and 2 bases at J, with 8 bases between the two ends. This CDR3 is built from 13 residues. Germline-derived CDR1 and CDR2 are LNHDA and SQIVND (reference sequence).

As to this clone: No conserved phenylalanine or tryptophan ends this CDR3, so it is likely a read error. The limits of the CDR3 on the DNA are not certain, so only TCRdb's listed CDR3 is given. This chain's CDR3 is CASSLLEHL. The chain couples TRBV11-2 to TRBJ2-7; the D call TRBD2 from the table was never checked on the DNA. The CDR3 length equals 9 residues, ends included. Germline values: CDR1 SGHAT, CDR2 FQNNGV.